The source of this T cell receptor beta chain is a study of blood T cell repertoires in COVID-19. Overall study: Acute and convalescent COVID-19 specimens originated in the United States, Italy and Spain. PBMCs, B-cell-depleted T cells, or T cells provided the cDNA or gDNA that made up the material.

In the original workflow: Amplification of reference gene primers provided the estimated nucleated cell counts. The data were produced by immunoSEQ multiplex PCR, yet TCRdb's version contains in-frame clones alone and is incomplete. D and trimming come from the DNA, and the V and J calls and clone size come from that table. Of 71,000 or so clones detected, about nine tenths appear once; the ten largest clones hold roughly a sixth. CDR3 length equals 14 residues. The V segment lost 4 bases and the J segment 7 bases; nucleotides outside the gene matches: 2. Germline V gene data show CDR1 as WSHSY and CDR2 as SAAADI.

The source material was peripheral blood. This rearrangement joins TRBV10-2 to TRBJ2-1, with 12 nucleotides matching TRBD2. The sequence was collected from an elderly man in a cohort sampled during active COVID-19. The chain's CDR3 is CASSGTSGTNEQFF. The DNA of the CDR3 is TGCGCCAGCAGTGGGACTAGCGGGACTAATGAGCAGTTCTTC.